Sequencing of this T cell receptor (beta chain) was carried out in a study of blood T cell repertoires in COVID-19. Study-level information: Some COVID-19 samples were acute and others convalescent; all came from the United States, Italy and Spain. Sample material is recorded as cDNA or gDNA derived from T cells, B-cell-depleted T cells, or PBMCs.

This clone was observed a few times. Per the study methods: Researchers report that nucleated cell counts were estimated from reference gene primer amplification. The data were produced by immunoSEQ multiplex PCR, yet TCRdb's version contains in-frame clones alone and is incomplete. D and trimming were read from the DNA, whereas the V and J calls and clone size are those reported in that table. The data contain around 30,000 clones, roughly 87% of them singletons. V was pared by 1 base and J by 6 bases, with 18 bases between. The length of the CDR3 is 16 residues. Germline lookup yields CDR1 LGHNA and CDR2 YSLEER.

The chain uses TRBV4-3 and TRBJ1-2, with D maybe TRBD1 (6 bases). Sequenced sample: peripheral blood. The clonotype originates from a human donor in a cohort sampled during active COVID-19. The donor label of this sample is uncertain. In DNA form, the CDR3 reads TGCGCCAGCAGCCAAGCTCCCGGGGGGGGGCATAATGGCTACACCTTC. Protein product: CASSQAPGGGHNGYTF.